This T cell receptor beta chain is from a study of OX40 agonist ivuxolimab in advanced cancers. Study information: Those treated in dose escalation had hepatocellular carcinoma, melanoma, renal cell cancer or head and neck cancer. Two patients with cutaneous melanoma and one with hepatocellular carcinoma, three in total, showed partial responses.

Using immunoSEQ multiplex PCR, the repertoire was profiled, and TCRdb retains in-frame clones only, with some absent. The sample records roughly 73,000 clones, 84% being singletons. Study findings and constraints: Partial responders receiving 0.1-3.0 mg/kg showed among the lowest clonal expansion. More expanded clones were found, on average, in CD8+ than in CD4+ T cells.

A note on this clone: Its antigen is undetermined.

The V and J ends lost 2 bases and 5 bases respectively, with 12 bases between them. The V gene's germline CDR1 is SQVTM and CDR2 ANQGSEA. The CDR3 consists of 13 residues. The TCR was taken from an adult with an advanced solid tumor such as melanoma, head and neck, liver or kidney cancer. The rearrangement joins TRBV29-1 to TRBJ1-1, with D perhaps TRBD1 (6 bases). Sample: CD4+ or CD8+ T cells sorted from blood, taken in a trial of the OX40 agonist ivuxolimab. This CDR3 reads CSVELNRVTEAFF. The CDR3 DNA follows: TGCAGCGTTGAACTTAACAGGGTTACTGAAGCTTTCTTT.